Presented here are 29 T cell receptor beta chains from one specimen sequenced in a study of cytomegalovirus exposure and HLA in healthy donors. The PCR used 60 Vbeta and 13 Jbeta primers. Clones were read by immunoSEQ multiplex PCR, and TCRdb kept only the in-frame ones, dropping some. The data contain under 150,000 clones, 75% to 85% of them seen just once; the ten biggest clones take up less than 3%. Sequencing was done on a sample of PBMCs. These receptors came from a man aged 25 to 45 in good health and CMV-seronegative.

The chain links TRBV29-1 to TRBJ2-7; a possible D gene is TRBD2 (6 bases). The CDR3 runs 13 residues. CDR1 and CDR2 (germline): SQVTM, ANQGSEA. V gave up 5 bases and J gave up 1 base, with 12 bases separating them. Written as DNA, the CDR3 is TGCAGCGTTCCTGGGACTCGTTCCTACGAGCAGTACTTC. Translated, it gives CSVPGTRSYEQYF.

The chain combines TRBV30 with TRBJ2-7; no reliable D call. In germline, CDR1 is GTSNPN, CDR2 SVGIG (reference sequence). Trimming took off 0 bases at V and 3 bases at J, with 6 bases between the two ends. CDR3 length: 12 amino acids. DNA of the CDR3: TGTGCCTGGAGTGTCTCCAGCTACGAGCAGTACTTC. This translates into CAWSVSSYEQYF.

The V and J genes are TRBV5-8 and TRBJ2-1, with TRBD2 matching over 11 bases. V shed 4 bases, J shed 0 bases, and the junction held 9 bases outside the gene matches. CDR3 length: 18 residues. From germline, CDR1 is SGHTS and CDR2 YDEGEE. The CDR3 nucleotides read TGTGCCAGCAGCGCGGCCACTACTAGCGGGAGCTCCTACAATGAGCAGTTCTTC. Protein product: CASSAATTSGSSYNEQFF.

This chain uses TRBV7-8 with TRBJ2-2; 9 bases align to TRBD1. From germline, CDR1 is SGHVS and CDR2 FQNEAQ. The CDR3 is 16 amino acids. V lost 7 bases to trimming and J lost 3 bases; unmatched junction nucleotides: 9. The CDR3 coding sequence is TGTGCCAGCACCACCTCCGGGACAGGGTACACCGGGGAGCTGTTTTTT. Its translation: CASTTSGTGYTGELFF.

This clone was counted only a few times. The CDR3: CASTEVANNEQFF. CDR3 DNA: TGTGCCAGCACCGAAGTAGCGAACAATGAGCAGTTCTTC. The chain recombines TRBV6-1 with TRBJ2-1; maybe TRBD2 (5 bases). The germline V gene encodes CDR1 MNHNS and CDR2 SASEGT. The CDR3 loop spans 13 amino acids. Trimming took 7 bases from V and 5 from J, leaving 12 bases between them.

Worth noting for this clone: One end of the junction fails to match germline, which may point to a read error. The V gene is TRBV4-3, the J gene TRBJ1-5; D is ambiguous. Germline V gives CDR1 LGHNA, CDR2 YSLEER. The CDR3 contains 16 residues. The CDR3 loop reads CASSQDYGNRNQPQNF. Written as DNA, the CDR3 is TGCGCCAGCAGCCAAGATTACGGGAATCGCAATCAGCCCCAGAATTTT.

The chain recombines TRBV9 with TRBJ2-7; D is possibly TRBD2 (5 bases). CDR1 is SGDLS and CDR2 is YYNGEE in the germline V gene. The length of the CDR3 is 13 residues. V shed 3 bases and J shed 6 bases, with 13 bases lying between them. CDR3 in amino acids: CASSAGLRGEQYF. The CDR3 bases are TGTGCCAGCAGCGCAGGACTCCGGGGCGAGCAGTACTTC.

The chain links TRBV7-2 to TRBJ2-5, with TRBD1 matching 10 bases. Germline V gene lookup returns CDR1 SGHTA and CDR2 FQGNSA. J was trimmed by 4 bases and V by 0 bases; bases with no gene match: 8. The CDR3 has 17 residues. The CDR3 DNA is TGTGCCAGCAGCTTAGCAACCGGGACAGGGGTGTTAGAGACCCAGTACTTC. It is translated as CASSLATGTGVLETQYF.

The chain has TRBV7-9 and TRBJ1-2; D possibly corresponds to TRBD1 (5 bases). Germline loops: CDR1 SEHNR, CDR2 FQNEAQ (reference sequence). V lost 2 bases and J lost 5, with 6 bases in between. The CDR3 contains 12 residues. The CDR3 nucleotides read TGTGCCAGCAGCTTACAGGGATATGGCTACACCTTC. This codes for CASSLQGYGYTF.

Note on this clone: Germline and junction disagree at one end, which may indicate a read error. The rearrangement links TRBV30 to TRBJ1-5; unclear D gene. Germline assignment: CDR1 GTSNPN and CDR2 SVGIG (reference sequence). The CDR3 runs to 15 residues. The DNA of the CDR3 is TGTGCCTGGAGTGTATATGGACGGGGTCATCAGCCCCAGAATTTT. Translated, it gives CAWSVYGRGHQPQNF.

This clone was found once. The genes are TRBV29-1 and TRBJ2-7; tentative D call: TRBD1 (5 bases). This CDR3 is built from 12 residues. Per germline, CDR1 SQVTM and CDR2 ANQGSEA. V was trimmed by 6 bases and J by 0 bases, leaving 9 bases between them. CDR3 sequence reads: CSVTDSSYEQYF. CDR3 DNA sequence: TGCAGCGTAACCGACAGCTCCTACGAGCAGTACTTC.

The chain combines TRBV9 with TRBJ2-2; 9 bases are a match to TRBD2. V was clipped by 3 bases and J by 6 bases; unmatched bases: 9. CDR3 length: 16 amino acids. Germline V gene lookup returns CDR1 SGDLS and CDR2 YYNGEE. CDR3 sequence: CASSAGGRVVAGELFF. The CDR3 region has the DNA TGTGCCAGCAGCGCCGGCGGGAGGGTGGTCGCCGGGGAGCTGTTTTTT.

Remarks on this clone: Distinct nucleotide sequences in the sample also encode this CDR3. V is TRBV9 and J is TRBJ2-5; 7 bases map to TRBD2. J gave up 3 bases and V 2 bases, and 4 bases lay outside the gene matches. The germline CDR1 and CDR2 sequences are SGDLS and YYNGEE. This CDR3 contains 14 residues. The CDR3 region is CASSVGLAEETQYF. The DNA for the CDR3 is TGTGCCAGCAGCGTGGGCCTAGCGGAAGAGACCCAGTACTTC.

This clone occurred a few times. The V and J genes are TRBV19 and TRBJ2-1, with TRBD2 matching over 8 bases. The ends lost 11 bases at V and 8 bases at J; junction bases unmatched: 11. The germline V gene encodes CDR1 LNHDA and CDR2 SQIVND (reference sequence). The CDR3 is 13 residues long. The CDR3 DNA reads TGTGCCTCGGGCGGGAGGTTGGCATATGAGCAGTTCTTC. This encodes CASGGRLAYEQFF. Full variable domain (remainder filled in from reference TRBV19 and TRBJ2-1): DGGITQSPKYLFRKEGQNVTLSCEQNLNHDAMYWYRQDPGQGLRLIYYSQIVNDFQKGDIAEGYSVSREKKESFPLTVTSAQKNPTAFYLCASGGRLAYEQFFGPGTRLTVL.

The chain joins TRBV28 to TRBJ1-1; tentatively, D is TRBD1 (6 bases). CDR1 is MDHEN, CDR2 SYDVKM, per germline. V lost 7 bases and J lost 3, with 12 bases in between. The CDR3 is 13 amino acids. CDR3 sequence: CASTGGPYTEAFF. CDR3 in DNA: TGTGCCAGCACGGGGGGGCCCTACACTGAAGCTTTCTTT.

The chain combines TRBV28 with TRBJ1-2; 10 bases line up with TRBD1. This CDR3 has 14 residues. J gave up 8 bases and V 6 bases, and 9 bases lay outside the gene matches. CDR1 is MDHEN and CDR2 is SYDVKM in the germline V gene. This chain's CDR3 is CASSPGQGSEGYTF. For the CDR3, the DNA is TGTGCCAGCAGCCCGGGACAGGGGTCGGAAGGCTACACCTTC.

The chain joins TRBV5-1 to TRBJ1-1; D not certain. Germline V gene sequence: CDR1 SGHRS, CDR2 YFSETQ. V was cut by 5 bases and J by 4 bases, with 18 bases left in between. The CDR3 runs 15 residues. CDR3 nucleotides: TGCGCCAGCAGTATCGAAGTCGCTAGTCCCACTGAAGCTTTCTTT. Amino acid sequence: CASSIEVASPTEAFF.

V is TRBV5-1 and J is TRBJ1-1, with unresolved D. Germline assignment: CDR1 SGHRS and CDR2 YFSETQ. The CDR3 spans 15 residues. The V gene lost 0 bases and the J gene lost 5 bases, with 14 bases spanning the gap. The CDR3 DNA reads as TGCGCCAGCAGCTTGGTCGGTTACGGCGGGACTGAAGCTTTCTTT. Its protein product is CASSLVGYGGTEAFF.

The chain has TRBV30 and TRBJ1-5; 8 nucleotides align to TRBD1. The germline V gene has CDR1 GTSNPN and CDR2 SVGIG (reference sequence). CDR3 length: 15 residues. Unmatched junction bases numbered 9, after V lost 2 bases and J lost 6 bases. CDR3 coding DNA: TGTGCCTGGAGTTCCATGACAGGGGAGGGTCAGCCCCAGCATTTT. Translated, it gives CAWSSMTGEGQPQHF.

The rearrangement joins TRBV2 to TRBJ2-7; 7 positions match TRBD1. Per the germline V gene, CDR1 is SNHLY and CDR2 is FYNNEI. V gave up 8 bases and J gave up 6 bases; unmatched junction bases: 1. The CDR3 spans 10 residues. This chain's CDR3 is CASGDSEQYF. The DNA for the CDR3 is TGTGCCAGCGGGGACAGCGAGCAGTACTTC. Complete variable domain (other parts from reference TRBV2 and TRBJ2-7): EPEVTQTPSHQVTQMGQEVILRCVPISNHLYFYWYRQILGQKVEFLVSFYNNEISEKSEIFDDQFSVERPDGSNFTLKIRSTKLEDSAMYFCASGDSEQYFGPGTRLTVT.

This chain joins TRBV9 and TRBJ2-2; 9 nucleotides line up with TRBD1. This CDR3 region has 15 residues. V was clipped by 5 bases and J by 3 bases; unmatched bases: 5. Germline loops: CDR1 SGDLS, CDR2 YYNGEE. The CDR3 loop is CASRGTGIYTGELFF. CDR3 sequence (DNA): TGTGCCAGCAGGGGGACAGGGATCTACACCGGGGAGCTGTTTTTT.

The chain is built from TRBV19 and TRBJ2-7; a possible D gene is TRBD1 (6 bases). The CDR3 contains 13 residues. Trimming pared 3 bases from V and 3 bases from J, leaving 9 bases between. Germline CDR1 and CDR2: LNHDA and SQIVND (reference sequence). CDR3 nucleotides: TGTGCCAGTAGTATTCAGGGGAACTACGAGCAGTACTTC. Translation gives CASSIQGNYEQYF.

This clone was recorded once. V gene TRBV28 combines with J gene TRBJ1-4; D is possibly TRBD1 (5 bases). V dropped 2 bases and J dropped 12 bases, with 13 bases sitting between them. In germline, CDR1 is MDHEN, CDR2 SYDVKM. This CDR3 region has 13 residues. Here the CDR3 DNA reads TGTGCCAGCAGTTTAATACAGGCGGTAGAACTGTTTTTT. Protein sequence: CASSLIQAVELFF. Filled out from reference TRBV28 and TRBJ1-4, the complete variable domain reads DVKVTQSSRYLVKRTGEKVFLECVQDMDHENMFWYRQDPGLGLRLIYFSYDVKMKEKGDIPEGYSVSREKKERFSLILESASTNQTSMYLCASSLIQAVELFFGSGTQLSVL.

This clone occurred a few times. CDR3 bases: TGTGCCAGCAGTGAAAGGGGGTGGGGGACAACCTCAGATACGCAGTATTTT. This codes for CASSERGWGTTSDTQYF. This chain joins TRBV6-1 and TRBJ2-3; TRBD1 is a possible D gene (6 bases). CDR3 length: 17 residues. The germline V gene encodes CDR1 MNHNS and CDR2 SASEGT. Trimming shortened V by 2 bases and J by 4 bases, and 19 bases separated the two germline ends.

The rearrangement links TRBV28 to TRBJ2-7; 7 bases line up with TRBD1. The CDR3 is 17 residues long. V dropped 3 bases and J dropped 3; count of bases not matched to a gene: 14. Germline V gene lookup returns CDR1 MDHEN and CDR2 SYDVKM. The CDR3 DNA follows: TGTGCCAGCAGTTTTGGGGTCCTCAGGGGGATCATCTACGAGCAGTACTTC. Amino acid sequence: CASSFGVLRGIIYEQYF.

This chain uses TRBV21-1 with TRBJ1-1; the table names TRBD1, a call not compared with the DNA. TRBV21-1 is assigned pseudogene status. The CDR3 spans 15 residues. The CDR3 bases are TGTGCCAGCAGCATTAGGACAGGGGAATCAACTGAAGCTTTCTTT. Translation: CASSIRTGESTEAFF.

The J gene is TRBJ2-2, the V gene TRBV18; possible D gene TRBD1, 6 bases. The V end was cut by 1 base, the J end by 4 bases, with 25 bases between. This CDR3 region has 20 residues. The germline CDR1 and CDR2 sequences are KGHSH and LQKENI. This chain's CDR3 is CASSPLVWAGASLRTGELFF. In DNA form, the CDR3 reads TGTGCCAGCTCACCACTAGTCTGGGCAGGGGCTAGTTTGCGCACCGGGGAGCTGTTTTTT.

The rearrangement links TRBV27 to TRBJ2-7; tentatively, D is TRBD2 (6 bases). V was cut by 6 bases and J by 0 bases, with 21 bases left in between. The CDR3 extends over 17 amino acids. Germline CDR1 MNHEY, CDR2 SMNVEV (reference sequence). CDR3 nucleotides: TGTGCCAGCAGACCCCCGGGACTCGGAACAAGCTCCTACGAGCAGTACTTC. This codes for CASRPPGLGTSSYEQYF.

V is TRBV5-6 and J is TRBJ1-5; TRBD1 might be the D (5 bases). The germline V gene has CDR1 SGHDT and CDR2 YYEEEE. CDR3 size: 16 residues. Trimming removed 0 bases at V and 5 bases at J, with 15 bases between. The CDR3 DNA is TGTGCCAGCAGCTTGGGGCAGGGTGCTGAGGATCAGCCCCAGCATTTT. Its translation is CASSLGQGAEDQPQHF.